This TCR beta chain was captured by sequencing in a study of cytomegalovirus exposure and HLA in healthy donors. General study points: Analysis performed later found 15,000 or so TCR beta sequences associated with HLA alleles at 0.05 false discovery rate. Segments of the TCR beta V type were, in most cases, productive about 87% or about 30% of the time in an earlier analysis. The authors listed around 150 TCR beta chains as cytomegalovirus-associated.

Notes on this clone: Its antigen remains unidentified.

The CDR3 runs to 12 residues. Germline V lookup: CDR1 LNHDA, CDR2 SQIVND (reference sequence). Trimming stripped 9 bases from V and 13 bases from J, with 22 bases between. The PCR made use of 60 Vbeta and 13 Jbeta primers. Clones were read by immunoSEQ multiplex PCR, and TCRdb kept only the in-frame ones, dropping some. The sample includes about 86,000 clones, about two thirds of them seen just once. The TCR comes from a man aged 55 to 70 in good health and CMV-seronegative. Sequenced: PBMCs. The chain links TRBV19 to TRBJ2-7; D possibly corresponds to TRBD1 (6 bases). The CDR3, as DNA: TGTGCCAGAACCCGGACAGTCCTCTGCCTCTACTTC. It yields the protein CARTRTVLCLYF. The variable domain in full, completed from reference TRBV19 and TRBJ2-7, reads DGGITQSPKYLFRKEGQNVTLSCEQNLNHDAMYWYRQDPGQGLRLIYYSQIVNDFQKGDIAEGYSVSREKKESFPLTVTSAQKNPTAFYLCARTRTVLCLYFGPGTRLTVT.